What follows is one TCR beta chain and its context. What it binds is not known. The libraries were made with immunoSEQ version 4 in survey mode. Data came from immunoSEQ multiplex PCR; TCRdb stores just in-frame clones and leaves some out. The data show about 32,000 clones, around four fifths seen once. Cells were stimulated with overlapping HIV-1 Gag 15-mer peptides. CD40L/CD69 double-negative CD45RO-high memory CD4+ T cells were collected. Donors had CD4+ T cell counts above 400 cells/uL and were CMV-seropositive. This CDR3 contains 15 residues. Germline V gene lookup returns CDR1 SGHTA and CDR2 FQGNSA. The V end was cut by 9 bases, the J end by 3 bases, with 19 bases between. These data come from a study of persistence of HIV-infected CD4 T cells.

V and J are TRBV7-2 and TRBJ2-3; D is undetermined. The sequencing used CD4+ T cells sorted from PBMCs after approximately 19-hour stimulation, collected from a patient who received antiretroviral therapy. The TCR was taken from an adult woman with HIV who was CMV-seropositive. The CDR3 protein is CASSTPSSRTDTQYF. In DNA, the CDR3 is TGTGCCAGTTCAACCCCGTCGAGCCGGACAGATACGCAGTATTTT.